These T cell receptor beta chains were read from a single sample in a study of T-cell memory formation after mild COVID-19. TCRdb recomputed calls from the 5' RACE reads with MiXCR, one row per CDR3 protein. The sample holds over 350,000 distinct CDR3 sequences, approximately 24% seen once. The sequencing input was PBMCs or a T cell subset sorted from them (not recorded which). These receptors all stem from an adult woman who had mild COVID-19 (a few samples of this study predate the infection). Cell type and time point are not known. Each CDR3 is given with its conserved first and last residue. The D gene is left open where the match is weak. Not all rows give a size; the values are once, few, many and, for expanded clones, a class.

v_call: TRBV9; cdr3_length: 15; j_call: TRBJ2-1; clone_size: .; d_call: .; cdr3_nt: TGTGCCAGCAGCGCCGGGACGCATCCCGACAATGAGCAGTTCTTC; cdr3_aa: CASSAGTHPDNEQFF
v_call: TRBV20-1; cdr3_length: 15; j_call: TRBJ2-5; clone_size: .; d_call: .; cdr3_nt: TGCAGTGCTAACTCCTGGCGGCTGCGCAAAGAGACCCAGTACTTC; cdr3_aa: CSANSWRLRKETQYF
v_call: TRBV4-3; cdr3_length: 17; j_call: TRBJ1-2; clone_size: few; d_call: .; cdr3_nt: TGCGCCAGCAGCCAAGATATTCTCCGGGGGCAGCGCTATGGCTACACCTTC; cdr3_aa: CASSQDILRGQRYGYTF
v_call: TRBV4-1; cdr3_length: 16; j_call: TRBJ1-4; clone_size: .; d_call: .; cdr3_nt: TGCGCCAGCAGCCAAGAGATTGACCAGACGAATGAAAAACTGTTTTTT; cdr3_aa: CASSQEIDQTNEKLFF
v_call: TRBV7-3; cdr3_length: 16; j_call: TRBJ2-2; clone_size: few; d_call: TRBD2; cdr3_nt: TGTGCCAGCAGCTCCCAGCGGGGGGGCCTCGCCGGGGAGCTGTTTTTT; cdr3_aa: CASSSQRGGLAGELFF
v_call: TRBV19; cdr3_length: 13; j_call: TRBJ2-5; clone_size: .; d_call: .; cdr3_nt: TGTGCCAGTAGTATAACAGACCAAGAGACCCAGTACTTC; cdr3_aa: CASSITDQETQYF
v_call: TRBV12-3/TRBV12-4; cdr3_length: 15; j_call: TRBJ2-3; clone_size: .; d_call: TRBD2; cdr3_nt: TGTGCCAGCAGTCCAGCGGGAGGGCCGACAGATACGCAGTATTTT; cdr3_aa: CASSPAGGPTDTQYF
v_call: TRBV5-1; cdr3_length: 16; j_call: TRBJ2-1; clone_size: .; d_call: .; cdr3_nt: TGCGCCAGCAGCCCTGATCTAGCCGGACTTAGGGGTGAGCAGTTCTTC; cdr3_aa: CASSPDLAGLRGEQFF
v_call: TRBV12-3/TRBV12-4; cdr3_length: 16; j_call: TRBJ1-5; clone_size: .; d_call: TRBD1; cdr3_nt: TGTGCCAGCAGTTCGGGACAGGGGGCTGGCAATCAGCCCCAGCATTTT; cdr3_aa: CASSSGQGAGNQPQHF
v_call: TRBV6-2/TRBV6-3; cdr3_length: 13; j_call: TRBJ2-2; clone_size: few; d_call: .; cdr3_nt: TGTGCCAGCACCCCAATCGGTACCGGGGAGCTGTTTTTT; cdr3_aa: CASTPIGTGELFF